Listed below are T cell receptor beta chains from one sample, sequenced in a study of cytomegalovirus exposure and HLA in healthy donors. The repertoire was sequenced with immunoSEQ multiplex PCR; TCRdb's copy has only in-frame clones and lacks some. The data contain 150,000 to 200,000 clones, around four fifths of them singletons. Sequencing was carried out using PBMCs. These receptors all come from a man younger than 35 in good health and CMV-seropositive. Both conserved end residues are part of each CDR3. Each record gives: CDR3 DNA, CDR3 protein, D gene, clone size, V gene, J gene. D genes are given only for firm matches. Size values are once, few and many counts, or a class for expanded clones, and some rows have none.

CDR3nt: TGTGCCAGCAGCTTAATCGTCGAGGGGGATGGCAAAAACATTCAGTACTTC; CDR3aa: CASSLIVEGDGKNIQYF; d_gene: .; abundance: .; v_gene: TRBV7-3; j_gene: TRBJ2-4
CDR3nt: TGCAGTGCTTCAGAAGAATACGAGCAGTACTTC; CDR3aa: CSASEEYEQYF; d_gene: .; abundance: .; v_gene: TRBV20-1; j_gene: TRBJ2-7
CDR3nt: TGCGCCAGCAGCCCAATATGGGGGGGCTTGAACACCGGGGAGCTGTTTTTT; CDR3aa: CASSPIWGGLNTGELFF; d_gene: .; abundance: .; v_gene: TRBV10-2; j_gene: TRBJ2-2
CDR3nt: TGTGCCAGTAGTATCCCGACAGGGCCCCACTCCTACGAGCAGTACTTC; CDR3aa: CASSIPTGPHSYEQYF; d_gene: TRBD1; abundance: .; v_gene: TRBV19; j_gene: TRBJ2-7
CDR3nt: TGTGCCTGGAGTGTAATGGGGGGAGCCAAAAACATTCAGTACTTC; CDR3aa: CAWSVMGGAKNIQYF; d_gene: .; abundance: .; v_gene: TRBV30; j_gene: TRBJ2-4
CDR3nt: TGTGCCAGCAGTGCCTCGGGGGGGCCGGACGAGCAGTTCTTC; CDR3aa: CASSASGGPDEQFF; d_gene: TRBD2; abundance: .; v_gene: TRBV6-4; j_gene: TRBJ2-1
CDR3nt: TGTGCCAGTAGTATCTCCCCCGGGACAGGGAAGGCCGGGGAGCTGTTTTTT; CDR3aa: CASSISPGTGKAGELFF; d_gene: TRBD1; abundance: few; v_gene: TRBV19; j_gene: TRBJ2-2
CDR3nt: TGTGCCAGCAGCGTAGTCCCGGCTAGTGGTGAGCAGTTCTTC; CDR3aa: CASSVVPASGEQFF; d_gene: .; abundance: .; v_gene: TRBV9; j_gene: TRBJ2-1
CDR3nt: TGTGCCAGTAGAATTAGCGGGGGAGCGCATGAGCAGTTCTTC; CDR3aa: CASRISGGAHEQFF; d_gene: TRBD2; abundance: .; v_gene: TRBV19; j_gene: TRBJ2-1
CDR3nt: TGTGCCAGCTCCTCTGGACAGGGTTTTGACGAGCAGTACTTC; CDR3aa: CASSSGQGFDEQYF; d_gene: TRBD1; abundance: .; v_gene: TRBV18; j_gene: TRBJ2-7
CDR3nt: TGCGCCAGCAGCAAAGGACAGGGGATCTACAATGAGCAGTTCTTC; CDR3aa: CASSKGQGIYNEQFF; d_gene: TRBD1; abundance: .; v_gene: TRBV5-1; j_gene: TRBJ2-1
CDR3nt: TGTGCCTGGAGTGTTTCTAGCGGGAGTCTTCAAGAGCAGTTCTTC; CDR3aa: CAWSVSSGSLQEQFF; d_gene: TRBD2; abundance: .; v_gene: TRBV30; j_gene: TRBJ2-1
CDR3nt: TGTGCCATCAGTGGCCGGGTCCTGAACACCGGGGAGCTGTTTTTT; CDR3aa: CAISGRVLNTGELFF; d_gene: .; abundance: few; v_gene: TRBV10-3; j_gene: TRBJ2-2
CDR3nt: TGTGCCAGCAGCATGGGACTAGCGGGGGACAATGAGCAGTTCTTC; CDR3aa: CASSMGLAGDNEQFF; d_gene: TRBD2; abundance: .; v_gene: TRBV7-9; j_gene: TRBJ2-1
CDR3nt: TGTGCCAGCAGTACGACAGTGAACACTGAAGCTTTCTTT; CDR3aa: CASSTTVNTEAFF; d_gene: .; abundance: .; v_gene: TRBV6-4; j_gene: TRBJ1-1
CDR3nt: TGTGCCAGCAGCTCCTTGGGACAGGATTTGGACTATGGCTACACCTTC; CDR3aa: CASSSLGQDLDYGYTF; d_gene: TRBD1; abundance: .; v_gene: TRBV7-6; j_gene: TRBJ1-2
CDR3nt: TGTGCCAGTAGTGGGCGGGGAGGAGATGAGCAGTTCTTC; CDR3aa: CASSGRGGDEQFF; d_gene: .; abundance: few; v_gene: TRBV19; j_gene: TRBJ2-1
CDR3nt: TGTGCCAGCAGTTCATTGCGGGACAGGGGGGAGACCCAGTACTTC; CDR3aa: CASSSLRDRGETQYF; d_gene: TRBD1; abundance: .; v_gene: TRBV6-6; j_gene: TRBJ2-5
CDR3nt: TGTGCCAGCAGTCTACAGGGAGAAGAGACCCAGTACTTC; CDR3aa: CASSLQGEETQYF; d_gene: .; abundance: .; v_gene: TRBV6-5; j_gene: TRBJ2-5
CDR3nt: TGTGCCAGCAGCAGGGACAGCTCCTACGAGCAGTACTTC; CDR3aa: CASSRDSSYEQYF; d_gene: TRBD1; abundance: .; v_gene: TRBV11-3; j_gene: TRBJ2-7
CDR3nt: TGCAGCGTTGAAGTGAGTCTGCTACTGTTTTTT; CDR3aa: CSVEVSLLLFF; d_gene: .; abundance: .; v_gene: TRBV29-1; j_gene: TRBJ1-4
CDR3nt: TGCGCCAGCAGCTTGGCCGAACAGATTAGCTCCTACGAGCAGTACTTC; CDR3aa: CASSLAEQISSYEQYF; d_gene: .; abundance: .; v_gene: TRBV5-1; j_gene: TRBJ2-7
CDR3nt: TGCGCCAGCAGCATCGGACAGGGTGGGGAGACCCAGTACTTC; CDR3aa: CASSIGQGGETQYF; d_gene: TRBD1; abundance: once; v_gene: TRBV5-1; j_gene: TRBJ2-5
CDR3nt: TGTGCCAGCAGCTTAGGCGGCCATTCCTACGAGCAGTACTTC; CDR3aa: CASSLGGHSYEQYF; d_gene: .; abundance: .; v_gene: TRBV11-1; j_gene: TRBJ2-7
CDR3nt: TGTGCCAGCAGCTTAGAGACGGGCTCCTACGAGCAGTACTTC; CDR3aa: CASSLETGSYEQYF; d_gene: .; abundance: .; v_gene: TRBV7-8; j_gene: TRBJ2-7
CDR3nt: TGCGCCAGCAGCTTGGTGGGGACAGGGGGAAGCCTAGCCAAAAACATTCAGTACTTC; CDR3aa: CASSLVGTGGSLAKNIQYF; d_gene: TRBD1; abundance: .; v_gene: TRBV5-1; j_gene: TRBJ2-4
CDR3nt: TGTGCCAGCAGCTTAGTGGAGAACACCATATATTTT; CDR3aa: CASSLVENTIYF; d_gene: .; abundance: .; v_gene: TRBV7-9; j_gene: TRBJ1-3
CDR3nt: TGTGCCAGCAGGGCGGGACAGGGGACTCAGCCCCAGCATTTT; CDR3aa: CASRAGQGTQPQHF; d_gene: TRBD1; abundance: .; v_gene: TRBV6-4; j_gene: TRBJ1-5
CDR3nt: TGCGCCAGCAGCTTTGGACAGAGTATGGGAGCTTTCTTT; CDR3aa: CASSFGQSMGAFF; d_gene: .; abundance: .; v_gene: TRBV5-1; j_gene: TRBJ1-1
CDR3nt: TGTGCCAGCAGCTTTACCGGTCTAAACACCGGGGAGCTGTTTTTT; CDR3aa: CASSFTGLNTGELFF; d_gene: .; abundance: .; v_gene: TRBV5-6; j_gene: TRBJ2-2
CDR3nt: TGTGCCAGCAGCTTCGGGACTAGCCACAATGAGCAGTTCTTC; CDR3aa: CASSFGTSHNEQFF; d_gene: TRBD2; abundance: .; v_gene: TRBV5-6; j_gene: TRBJ2-1
CDR3nt: TGTGCCAGCAGTTCGTCCCGGGACAGGGTTGCAAATGAAAAACTGTTTTTT; CDR3aa: CASSSSRDRVANEKLFF; d_gene: TRBD1; abundance: .; v_gene: TRBV27; j_gene: TRBJ1-4
CDR3nt: TGTGCCAGCAGCTTAATCAGGGAGGGGACTGAAGCTTTCTTT; CDR3aa: CASSLIREGTEAFF; d_gene: .; abundance: .; v_gene: TRBV5-4; j_gene: TRBJ1-1
CDR3nt: TGTGCCAGCAGTTTAACGGAGGGGCCTTATGGCTACACCTTC; CDR3aa: CASSLTEGPYGYTF; d_gene: .; abundance: .; v_gene: TRBV28; j_gene: TRBJ1-2
CDR3nt: TGCGCCAGCAGCCAAGTGGTTTCTAGGGAGGAATCCGAGCAGTACTTC; CDR3aa: CASSQVVSREESEQYF; d_gene: .; abundance: .; v_gene: TRBV4-1; j_gene: TRBJ2-7
CDR3nt: TGCGCCAGCAGCGACAATGGTAGCAATCAGCCCCAGCATTTT; CDR3aa: CASSDNGSNQPQHF; d_gene: .; abundance: .; v_gene: TRBV10-1; j_gene: TRBJ1-5
CDR3nt: TGTGCCAGCAGTTTATCCGGGCCGAGGGGCAATCAGCCCCAGCATTTT; CDR3aa: CASSLSGPRGNQPQHF; d_gene: .; abundance: .; v_gene: TRBV27; j_gene: TRBJ1-5
CDR3nt: TGTGCCAGCACCGTGGTCGGGAGCACTGAAGCTTTCTTT; CDR3aa: CASTVVGSTEAFF; d_gene: .; abundance: .; v_gene: TRBV25-1; j_gene: TRBJ1-1
CDR3nt: TGCAGCTTTGAGGTGGGGGCGGGGGCTGGCTACACCTTC; CDR3aa: CSFEVGAGAGYTF; d_gene: .; abundance: once; v_gene: TRBV29-1; j_gene: TRBJ1-2
CDR3nt: TGTGCCAGCAGTTTAGGGTCAGGTTACAATCAGCCCCAGCATTTT; CDR3aa: CASSLGSGYNQPQHF; d_gene: .; abundance: once; v_gene: TRBV28; j_gene: TRBJ1-5
CDR3nt: TGTGCCAGCTCACCTTCCCTCTCGAACACTGAAGCTTTCTTT; CDR3aa: CASSPSLSNTEAFF; d_gene: .; abundance: .; v_gene: TRBV18; j_gene: TRBJ1-1
CDR3nt: TGTGCCAGTAGTACTATATCCTCAGATACGCAGTATTTT; CDR3aa: CASSTISSDTQYF; d_gene: .; abundance: few; v_gene: TRBV19; j_gene: TRBJ2-3
CDR3nt: TGTGCCAGCAGCTTATCTCAGGGTATCAACGAGCAGTACTTC; CDR3aa: CASSLSQGINEQYF; d_gene: .; abundance: .; v_gene: TRBV7-9; j_gene: TRBJ2-7
CDR3nt: TGTGCCAGCAGATGGGGGGGAGGTTCGGAAGGCTACACCTTC; CDR3aa: CASRWGGGSEGYTF; d_gene: .; abundance: .; v_gene: TRBV5-6; j_gene: TRBJ1-2